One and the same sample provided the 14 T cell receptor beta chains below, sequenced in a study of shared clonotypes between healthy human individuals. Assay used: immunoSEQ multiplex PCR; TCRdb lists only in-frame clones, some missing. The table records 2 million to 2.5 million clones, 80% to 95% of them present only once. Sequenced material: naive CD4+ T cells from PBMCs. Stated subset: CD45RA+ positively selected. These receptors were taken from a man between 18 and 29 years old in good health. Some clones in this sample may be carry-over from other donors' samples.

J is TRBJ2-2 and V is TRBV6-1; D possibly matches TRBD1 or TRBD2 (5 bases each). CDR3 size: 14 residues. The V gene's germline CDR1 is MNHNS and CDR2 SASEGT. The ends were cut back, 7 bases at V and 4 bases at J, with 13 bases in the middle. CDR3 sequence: CASIFTGATGELFF. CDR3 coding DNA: TGTGCCAGCATTTTCACCGGGGCCACCGGGGAGCTGTTTTTT.

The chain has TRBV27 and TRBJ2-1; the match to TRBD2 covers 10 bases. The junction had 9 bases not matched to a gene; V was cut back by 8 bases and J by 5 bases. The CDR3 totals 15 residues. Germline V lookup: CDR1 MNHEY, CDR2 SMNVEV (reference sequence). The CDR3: CASQRSAGGDNEQFF. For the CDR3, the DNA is TGTGCCAGCCAGAGATCAGCGGGGGGGGACAATGAGCAGTTCTTC.

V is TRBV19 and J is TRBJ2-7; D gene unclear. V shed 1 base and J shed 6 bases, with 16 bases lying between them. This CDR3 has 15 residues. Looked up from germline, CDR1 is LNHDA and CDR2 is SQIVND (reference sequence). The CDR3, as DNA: TGTGCCAGTAGTATAGTCCCCAATACAGCAGGCGAGCAGTACTTC. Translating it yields CASSIVPNTAGEQYF.

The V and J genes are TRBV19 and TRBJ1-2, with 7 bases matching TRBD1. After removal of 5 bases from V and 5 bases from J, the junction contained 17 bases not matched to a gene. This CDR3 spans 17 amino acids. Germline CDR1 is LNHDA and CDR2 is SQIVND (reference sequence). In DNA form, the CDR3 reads TGTGCCAGTAGTCGCGGGCAGGGGGACTCGAATCTTTATGGCTACACCTTC. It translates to CASSRGQGDSNLYGYTF.

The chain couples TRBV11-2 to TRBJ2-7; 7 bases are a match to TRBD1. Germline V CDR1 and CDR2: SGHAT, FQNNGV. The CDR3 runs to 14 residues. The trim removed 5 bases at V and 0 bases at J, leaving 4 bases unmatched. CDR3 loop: CASSRRDSSYEQYF. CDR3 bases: TGTGCCAGCAGCCGCAGGGACAGCTCCTACGAGCAGTACTTC.

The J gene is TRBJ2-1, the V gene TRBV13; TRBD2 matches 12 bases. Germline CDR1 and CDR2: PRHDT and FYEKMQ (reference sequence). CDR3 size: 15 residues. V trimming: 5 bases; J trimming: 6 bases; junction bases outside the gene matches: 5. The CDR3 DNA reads TGTGCCAGCAGCCCCCGACTAGCGGGAGTCAATGAGCAGTTCTTC. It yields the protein CASSPRLAGVNEQFF.

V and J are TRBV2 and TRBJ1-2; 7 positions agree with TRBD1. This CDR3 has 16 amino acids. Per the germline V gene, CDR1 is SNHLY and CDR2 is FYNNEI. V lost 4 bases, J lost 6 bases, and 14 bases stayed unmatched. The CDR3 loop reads CASSAAGGLDMDGYTF. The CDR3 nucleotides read TGTGCCAGCAGTGCCGCAGGGGGTCTCGATATGGATGGCTACACCTTC.

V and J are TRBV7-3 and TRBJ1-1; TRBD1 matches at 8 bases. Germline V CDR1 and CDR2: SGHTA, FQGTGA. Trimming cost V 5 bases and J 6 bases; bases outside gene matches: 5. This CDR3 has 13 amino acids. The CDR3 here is CASSKGQGSEAFF. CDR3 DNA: TGTGCCAGCAGCAAAGGACAGGGATCTGAAGCTTTCTTT. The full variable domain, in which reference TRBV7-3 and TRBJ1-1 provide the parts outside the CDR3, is GAGVSQTPSNKVTEKGKYVELRCDPISGHTALYWYRQSLGQGPEFLIYFQGTGAADDSGLPNDRFFAVRPEGSVSTLKIQRTERGDSAVYLCASSKGQGSEAFFGQGTRLTVV.

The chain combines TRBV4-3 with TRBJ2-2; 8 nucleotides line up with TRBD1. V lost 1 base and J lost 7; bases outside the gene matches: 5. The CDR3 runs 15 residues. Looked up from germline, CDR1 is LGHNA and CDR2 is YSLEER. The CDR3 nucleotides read TGCGCCAGCAGCCAAGTATACAGGGGGGTCGGGGAGCTGTTTTTT. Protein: CASSQVYRGVGELFF.

CDR3: CASSIGYRREVADEQFF. The CDR3 bases are TGTGCCAGTAGTATAGGATACCGGCGGGAGGTCGCCGATGAGCAGTTCTTC. The chain links TRBV19 to TRBJ2-1, with 8 nucleotides matching TRBD2. The CDR3 contains 17 residues. Germline V gene sequence: CDR1 LNHDA, CDR2 SQIVND (reference sequence). With V trimmed by 1 base and J by 8 bases, 13 bases remained unmatched.

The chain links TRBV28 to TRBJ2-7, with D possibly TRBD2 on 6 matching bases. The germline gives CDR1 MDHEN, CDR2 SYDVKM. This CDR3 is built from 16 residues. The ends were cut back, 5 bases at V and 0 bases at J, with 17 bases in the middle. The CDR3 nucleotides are TGTGCCAGCAGTGGGGGGTTGGGGTTCCACTCCTACGAGCAGTACTTC. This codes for CASSGGLGFHSYEQYF. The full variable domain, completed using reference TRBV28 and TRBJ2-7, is DVKVTQSSRYLVKRTGEKVFLECVQDMDHENMFWYRQDPGLGLRLIYFSYDVKMKEKGDIPEGYSVSREKKERFSLILESASTNQTSMYLCASSGGLGFHSYEQYFGPGTRLTVT.

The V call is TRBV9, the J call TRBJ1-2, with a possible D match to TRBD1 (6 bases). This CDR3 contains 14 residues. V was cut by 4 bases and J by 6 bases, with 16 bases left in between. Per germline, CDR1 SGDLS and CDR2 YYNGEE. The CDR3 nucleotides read TGTGCCAGCAGCTCGGACAGAGTATATGATGGCTACACCTTC. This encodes CASSSDRVYDGYTF.

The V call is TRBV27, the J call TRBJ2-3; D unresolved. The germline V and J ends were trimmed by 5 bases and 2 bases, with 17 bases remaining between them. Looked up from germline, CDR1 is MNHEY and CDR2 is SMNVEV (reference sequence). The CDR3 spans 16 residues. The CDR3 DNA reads TGTGCCAGCAGTCGCAGTCTTAAGGGATCCACAGATACGCAGTATTTT. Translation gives CASSRSLKGSTDTQYF.

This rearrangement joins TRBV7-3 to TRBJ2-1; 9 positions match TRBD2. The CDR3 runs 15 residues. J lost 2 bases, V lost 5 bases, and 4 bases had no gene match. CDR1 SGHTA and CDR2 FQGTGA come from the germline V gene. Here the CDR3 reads CASSSSGSTYNEQFF. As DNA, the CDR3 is TGTGCCAGCAGCAGTAGCGGGAGCACCTACAATGAGCAGTTCTTC.